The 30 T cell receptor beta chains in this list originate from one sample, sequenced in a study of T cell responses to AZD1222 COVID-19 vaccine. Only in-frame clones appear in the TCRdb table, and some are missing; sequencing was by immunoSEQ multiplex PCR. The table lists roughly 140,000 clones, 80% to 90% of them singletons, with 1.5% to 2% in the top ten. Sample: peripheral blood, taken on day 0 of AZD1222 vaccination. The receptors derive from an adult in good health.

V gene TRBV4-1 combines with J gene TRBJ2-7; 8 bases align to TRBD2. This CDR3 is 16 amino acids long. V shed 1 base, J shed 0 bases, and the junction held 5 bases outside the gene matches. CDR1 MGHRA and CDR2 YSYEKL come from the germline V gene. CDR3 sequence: CASSQGGGGSSYEQYF. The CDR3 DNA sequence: TGCGCCAGCAGCCAAGGTGGCGGGGGGAGCTCCTACGAGCAGTACTTC.

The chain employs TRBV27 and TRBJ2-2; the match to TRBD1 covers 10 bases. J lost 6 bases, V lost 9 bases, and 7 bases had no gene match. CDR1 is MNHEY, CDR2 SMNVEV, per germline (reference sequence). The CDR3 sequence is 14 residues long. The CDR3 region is CASTGQGLSGELFF. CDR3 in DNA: TGTGCCAGTACGGGACAGGGGTTGTCCGGGGAGCTGTTTTTT.

The CDR3 region is CASSRIAGTHEQYF. The CDR3 DNA sequence: TGTGCCAGCAGTCGTATTGCGGGGACCCACGAGCAGTACTTC. This chain uses TRBV7-6 with TRBJ2-7; possibly TRBD2 for D (6 bases). The CDR3 runs to 14 residues. Germline V gives CDR1 SGHVS, CDR2 FNYEAQ. Trimming pared 6 bases from V and 5 bases from J, leaving 17 bases between.

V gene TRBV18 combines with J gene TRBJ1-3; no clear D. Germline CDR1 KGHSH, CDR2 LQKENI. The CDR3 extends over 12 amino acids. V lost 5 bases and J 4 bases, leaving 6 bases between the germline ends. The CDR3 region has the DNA TGTGCCAGCTCAGAAAACGGAAACACCATATATTTT. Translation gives CASSENGNTIYF.

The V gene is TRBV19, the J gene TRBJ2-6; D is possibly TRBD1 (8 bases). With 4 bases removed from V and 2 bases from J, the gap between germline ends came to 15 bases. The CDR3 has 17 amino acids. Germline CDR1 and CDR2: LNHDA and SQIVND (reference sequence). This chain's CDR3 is CASSRDRGGAGANVLTF. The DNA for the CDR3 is TGTGCCAGTAGTAGAGACAGGGGAGGGGCTGGGGCCAACGTCCTGACTTTC.

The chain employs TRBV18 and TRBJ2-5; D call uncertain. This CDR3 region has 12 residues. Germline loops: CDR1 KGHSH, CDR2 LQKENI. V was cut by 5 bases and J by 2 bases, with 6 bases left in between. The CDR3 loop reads CASSTTQETQYF. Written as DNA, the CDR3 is TGTGCCAGCTCAACCACACAAGAGACCCAGTACTTC.

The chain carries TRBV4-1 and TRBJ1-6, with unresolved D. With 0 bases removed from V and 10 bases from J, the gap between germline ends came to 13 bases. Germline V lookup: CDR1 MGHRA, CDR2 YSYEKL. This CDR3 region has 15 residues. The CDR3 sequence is CASSQDWGINSPLHF. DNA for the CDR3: TGCGCCAGCAGCCAAGATTGGGGAATTAACTCACCCCTCCACTTT.

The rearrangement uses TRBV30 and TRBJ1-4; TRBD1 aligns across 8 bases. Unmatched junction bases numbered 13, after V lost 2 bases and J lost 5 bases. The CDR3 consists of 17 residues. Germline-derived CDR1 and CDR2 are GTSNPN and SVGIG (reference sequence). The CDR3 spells CAWSLGQGTLLNEKLFF. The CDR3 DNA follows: TGTGCCTGGAGTCTAGGACAGGGAACCCTCTTAAATGAAAAACTGTTTTTT.

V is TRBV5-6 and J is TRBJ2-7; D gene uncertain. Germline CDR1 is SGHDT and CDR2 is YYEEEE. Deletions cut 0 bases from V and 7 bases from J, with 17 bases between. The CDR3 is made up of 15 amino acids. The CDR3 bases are TGTGCCAGCAGCTTGGGGGCGCCGCAGATGGAGGAGCAGTACTTC. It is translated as CASSLGAPQMEEQYF.

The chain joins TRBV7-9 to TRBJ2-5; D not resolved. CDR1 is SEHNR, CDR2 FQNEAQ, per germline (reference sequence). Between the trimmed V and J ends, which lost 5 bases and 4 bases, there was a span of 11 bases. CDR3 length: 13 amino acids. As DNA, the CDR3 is TGTGCCAGCAGCCGACAAAGGTCAGAGACCCAGTACTTC. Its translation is CASSRQRSETQYF. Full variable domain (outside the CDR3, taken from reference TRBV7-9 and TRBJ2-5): DTGVSQNPRHKITKRGQNVTFRCDPISEHNRLYWYRQTLGQGPEFLTYFQNEAQLEKSRLLSDRFSAERPKGSFSTLEIQRTEQGDSAMYLCASSRQRSETQYFGPGTRLLVL.

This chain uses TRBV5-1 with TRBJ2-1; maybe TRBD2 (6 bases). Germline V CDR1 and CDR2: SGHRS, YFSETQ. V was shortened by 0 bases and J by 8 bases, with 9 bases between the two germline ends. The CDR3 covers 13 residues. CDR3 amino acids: CASSLGRDYEQFF. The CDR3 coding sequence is TGCGCCAGCAGCTTGGGCAGGGACTATGAGCAGTTCTTC. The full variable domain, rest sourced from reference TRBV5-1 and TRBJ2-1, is KAGVTQTPRYLIKTRGQQVTLSCSPISGHRSVSWYQQTPGQGLQFLFEYFSETQRNKGNFPGRFSGRQFSNSRSEMNVSTLELGDSALYLCASSLGRDYEQFFGPGTRLTVL.

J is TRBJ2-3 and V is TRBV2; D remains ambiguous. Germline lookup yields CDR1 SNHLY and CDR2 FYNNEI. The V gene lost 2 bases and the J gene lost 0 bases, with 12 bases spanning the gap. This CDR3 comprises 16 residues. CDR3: CASSERVELSTDTQYF. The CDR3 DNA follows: TGTGCCAGCAGTGAAAGGGTGGAACTTAGCACAGATACGCAGTATTTT.

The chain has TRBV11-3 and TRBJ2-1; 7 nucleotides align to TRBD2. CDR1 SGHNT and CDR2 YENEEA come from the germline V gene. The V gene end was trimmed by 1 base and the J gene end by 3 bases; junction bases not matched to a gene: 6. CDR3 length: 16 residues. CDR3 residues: CASSLGRRGSYNEQFF. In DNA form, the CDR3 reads TGTGCCAGCAGCTTAGGGCGGCGGGGGAGCTACAATGAGCAGTTCTTC.

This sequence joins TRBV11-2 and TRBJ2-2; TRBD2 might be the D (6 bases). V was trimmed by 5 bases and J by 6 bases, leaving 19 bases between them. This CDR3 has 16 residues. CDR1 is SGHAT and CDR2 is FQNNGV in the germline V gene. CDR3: CASSPLRGRRAGELFF. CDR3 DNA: TGTGCCAGCAGCCCCCTTCGGGGGAGAAGGGCCGGGGAGCTGTTTTTT. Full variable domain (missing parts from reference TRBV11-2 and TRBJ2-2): EAGVAQSPRYKIIEKRQSVAFWCNPISGHATLYWYQQILGQGPKLLIQFQNNGVVDDSQLPKDRFSAERLKGVDSTLKIQPAKLEDSAVYLCASSPLRGRRAGELFFGEGSRLTVL.

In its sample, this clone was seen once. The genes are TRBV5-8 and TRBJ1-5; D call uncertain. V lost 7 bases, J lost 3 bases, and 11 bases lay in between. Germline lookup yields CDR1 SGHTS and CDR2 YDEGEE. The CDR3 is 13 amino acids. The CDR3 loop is CASHLGYNQPQHF. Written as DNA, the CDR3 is TGTGCCAGCCATCTTGGTTACAATCAGCCCCAGCATTTT.

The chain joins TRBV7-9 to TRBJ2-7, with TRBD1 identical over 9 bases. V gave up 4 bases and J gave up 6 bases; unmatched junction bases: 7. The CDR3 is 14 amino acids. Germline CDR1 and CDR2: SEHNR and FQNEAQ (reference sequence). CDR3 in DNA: TGTGCCAGCAGCTCCGGGACAGGGTTTAGCGAGCAGTACTTC. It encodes CASSSGTGFSEQYF. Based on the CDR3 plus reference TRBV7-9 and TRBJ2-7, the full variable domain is DTGVSQNPRHKITKRGQNVTFRCDPISEHNRLYWYRQTLGQGPEFLTYFQNEAQLEKSRLLSDRFSAERPKGSFSTLEIQRTEQGDSAMYLCASSSGTGFSEQYFGPGTRLTVT.

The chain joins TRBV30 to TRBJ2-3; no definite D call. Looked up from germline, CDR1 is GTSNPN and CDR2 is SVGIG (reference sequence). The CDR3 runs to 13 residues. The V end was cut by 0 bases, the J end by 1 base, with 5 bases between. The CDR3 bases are TGTGCCTGGAGTGTACTCCGCACAGATACGCAGTATTTT. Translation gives CAWSVLRTDTQYF.

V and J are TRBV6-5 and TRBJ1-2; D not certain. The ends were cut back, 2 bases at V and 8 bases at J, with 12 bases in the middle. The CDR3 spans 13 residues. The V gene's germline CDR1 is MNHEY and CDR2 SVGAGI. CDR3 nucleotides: TGTGCCAGCAGTTACACCCCCCGTTGGGGCTACACCTTC. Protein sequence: CASSYTPRWGYTF.

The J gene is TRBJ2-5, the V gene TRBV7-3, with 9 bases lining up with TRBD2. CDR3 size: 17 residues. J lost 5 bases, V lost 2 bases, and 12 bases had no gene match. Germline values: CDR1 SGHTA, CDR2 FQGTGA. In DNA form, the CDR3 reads TGTGCCAGCAGCTTATACCCGACTAGCGGCCAAGGGGAGACCCAGTACTTC. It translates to CASSLYPTSGQGETQYF. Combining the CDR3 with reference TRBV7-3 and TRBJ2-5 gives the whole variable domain GAGVSQTPSNKVTEKGKYVELRCDPISGHTALYWYRQSLGQGPEFLIYFQGTGAADDSGLPNDRFFAVRPEGSVSTLKIQRTERGDSAVYLCASSLYPTSGQGETQYFGPGTRLLVL.

In DNA, the CDR3 is TGTGCCACTCTACGGGGGGGATCCTACGAGCAGTACTTC. Residues: CATLRGGSYEQYF. The V gene is TRBV10-3, the J gene TRBJ2-7; 8 bases map to TRBD2. V gave up 10 bases and J gave up 1 base; unmatched junction bases: 6. This CDR3 contains 13 residues. Germline-derived CDR1 and CDR2 are ENHRY and SYGVKD.

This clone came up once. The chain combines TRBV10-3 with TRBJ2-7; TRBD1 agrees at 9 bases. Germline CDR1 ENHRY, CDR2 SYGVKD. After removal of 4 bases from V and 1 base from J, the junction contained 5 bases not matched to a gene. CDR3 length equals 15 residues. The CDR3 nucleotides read TGTGCCATCAGTGCCGAGGACAGGGGTTCCTACGAGCAGTACTTC. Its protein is CAISAEDRGSYEQYF.

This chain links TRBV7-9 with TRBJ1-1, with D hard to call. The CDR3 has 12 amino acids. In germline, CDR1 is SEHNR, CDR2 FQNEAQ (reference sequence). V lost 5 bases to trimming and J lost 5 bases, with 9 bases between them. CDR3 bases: TGTGCCAGCAGCCTTATACAAACTGAAGCTTTCTTT. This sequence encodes CASSLIQTEAFF.

The CDR3 DNA is TGCGCCAGCAGCCAAGATATGATTTCTGAAGCTTTCTTT. Translated, it gives CASSQDMISEAFF. The chain joins TRBV4-1 to TRBJ1-1; no reliable D call. The germline gives CDR1 MGHRA, CDR2 YSYEKL. CDR3 length: 13 residues. Trimming left V 0 bases short and J 6 bases short, with 8 bases between.

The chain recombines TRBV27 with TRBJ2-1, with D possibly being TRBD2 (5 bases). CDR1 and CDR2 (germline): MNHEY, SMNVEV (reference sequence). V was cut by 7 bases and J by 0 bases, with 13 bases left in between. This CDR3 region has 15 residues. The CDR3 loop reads CASTSGVSSYNEQFF. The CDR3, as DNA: TGTGCCAGCACCTCCGGGGTTAGCTCCTACAATGAGCAGTTCTTC.

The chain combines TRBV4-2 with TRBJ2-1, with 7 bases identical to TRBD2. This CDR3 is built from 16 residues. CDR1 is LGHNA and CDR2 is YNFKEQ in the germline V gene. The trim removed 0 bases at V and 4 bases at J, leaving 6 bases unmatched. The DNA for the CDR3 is TGTGCCAGCAGCCAAGACCGGGACTACGCTTACAATGAGCAGTTCTTC. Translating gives CASSQDRDYAYNEQFF.

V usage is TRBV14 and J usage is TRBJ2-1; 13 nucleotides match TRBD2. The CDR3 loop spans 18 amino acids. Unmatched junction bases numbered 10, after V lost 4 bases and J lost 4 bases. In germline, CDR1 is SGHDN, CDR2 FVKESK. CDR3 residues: CASSRRPTSGGAYNEQFF. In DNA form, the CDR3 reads TGTGCCAGCAGCCGCCGTCCCACTAGCGGGGGGGCATACAATGAGCAGTTCTTC.

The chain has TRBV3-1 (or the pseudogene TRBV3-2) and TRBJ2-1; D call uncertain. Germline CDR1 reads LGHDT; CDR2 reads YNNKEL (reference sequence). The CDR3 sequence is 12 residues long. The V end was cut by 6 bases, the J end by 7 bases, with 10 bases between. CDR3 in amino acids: CASSFFGNEQFF. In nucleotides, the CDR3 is TGTGCCAGCAGTTTTTTCGGGAATGAGCAGTTCTTC.

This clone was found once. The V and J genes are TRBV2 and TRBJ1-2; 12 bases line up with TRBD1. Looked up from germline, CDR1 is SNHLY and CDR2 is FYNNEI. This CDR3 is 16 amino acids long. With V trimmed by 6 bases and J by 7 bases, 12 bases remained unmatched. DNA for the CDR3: TGTGCCAGCAGGATCAATCCGGGACAGGGGGCTTCTGGCTACACCTTC. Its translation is CASRINPGQGASGYTF.

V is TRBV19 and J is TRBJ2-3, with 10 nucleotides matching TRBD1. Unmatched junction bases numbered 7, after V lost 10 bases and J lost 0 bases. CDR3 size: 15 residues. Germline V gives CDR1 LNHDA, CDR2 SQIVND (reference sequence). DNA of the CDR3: TGTGCCACATCCCCGGGACAGGGGAGCACAGATACGCAGTATTTT. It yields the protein CATSPGQGSTDTQYF.

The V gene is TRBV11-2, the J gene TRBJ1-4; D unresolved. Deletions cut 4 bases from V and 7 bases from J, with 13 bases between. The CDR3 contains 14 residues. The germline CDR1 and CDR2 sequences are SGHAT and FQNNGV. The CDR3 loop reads CASSYSGGREKLFF. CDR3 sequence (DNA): TGTGCCAGCAGCTACAGCGGCGGGCGTGAAAAACTGTTTTTT.